The rows below give T cell receptor beta chains drawn from one sample of a study of blood T cells in healthy people across ages. One entry per CDR3 protein results from TCRdb running MiXCR on the 5' RACE reads. The sample records around 1,000,000 distinct CDR3 sequences, roughly two fifths being singletons. What was sequenced was blood. These receptors were obtained from a man younger than 35 in good health. Each CDR3 is given with its conserved first and last residue. D genes are given only for firm matches. Clone size, where shown, is once, few, many, or a class for clones that have expanded.

D gene	V gene	J gene	clone size	CDR3 protein	CDR3 DNA
TRBD1	TRBV4-3	TRBJ1-5	few	CASSQDPGGGRQPQHF	TGCGCCAGCAGCCAAGATCCCGGAGGGGGCCGTCAGCCCCAGCATTTT
-	TRBV20-1	TRBJ2-3	many	CSASLSDTQYF	TGCAGTGCTAGTCTCTCGGATACGCAGTATTTT
TRBD2	TRBV9	TRBJ2-4	-	CASSVGSQRGPKNIQYF	TGTGCCAGCAGCGTAGGTTCCCAGCGGGGCCCCAAAAACATTCAGTACTTC
-	TRBV29-1	TRBJ1-5	many	CSVGNQPQHF	TGCAGCGTGGGCAATCAGCCCCAGCATTTT
TRBD1	TRBV6-5	TRBJ2-7	-	CASRQGTPYEQYF	TGTGCCAGTCGACAGGGGACTCCCTACGAGCAGTACTTC
-	TRBV6-6	TRBJ2-1	-	CASSSQGDNEQFF	TGTGCCAGCAGTTCACAGGGTGACAATGAGCAGTTCTTC
TRBD2	TRBV12-3/TRBV12-4	TRBJ2-3	-	CASSVELLTSGRTDTQYF	TGTGCCAGCAGTGTTGAACTTCTAACTAGCGGACGCACAGATACGCAGTATTTT
-	TRBV29-1	TRBJ2-2	few	CSVVDPVGTGELFF	TGCAGCGTTGTAGACCCCGTGGGGACCGGGGAGCTGTTTTTT
TRBD1	TRBV14	TRBJ2-4	-	CASSPKGQGLVRKNIQCF	TGTGCCAGCAGTCCAAAGGGACAGGGGTTAGTCAGGAAAAACATTCAGTGCTTC
TRBD2	TRBV29-1	TRBJ2-1	-	CSVESLAGLYNEQFF	TGCAGCGTTGAATCGCTAGCGGGACTCTACAATGAGCAGTTCTTC
-	TRBV7-2	TRBJ2-3	few	CASSLAGTKVTDTQYF	TGTGCCAGCAGCTTAGCAGGGACCAAGGTCACAGATACGCAGTATTTT
TRBD1	TRBV28	TRBJ1-6	few	CASSPGQGPTPLHF	TGTGCCAGCAGTCCGGGACAGGGGCCAACACCCCTCCACTTT
TRBD1	TRBV9	TRBJ1-1	-	CASSPGQGEVAEAFF	TGTGCCAGCAGCCCGGGACAGGGCGAGGTGGCTGAAGCTTTCTTT
-	TRBV20-1	TRBJ2-7	-	CSARAQRAAAYNEQYF	TGCAGTGCTAGAGCACAGAGGGCAGCAGCTTACAATGAGCAGTACTTC
-	TRBV20-1	TRBJ2-3	-	CSGQRDTDTQYF	TGCAGTGGCCAAAGGGACACAGATACGCAGTATTTT
-	TRBV7-9	TRBJ1-1	few	CASSSFGGLNTEAFF	TGTGCCAGCAGCTCTTTCGGAGGGCTGAACACTGAAGCTTTCTTT
-	TRBV15	TRBJ2-1	few	CATSRGFTVGPSRGSSYNEQFF	TGTGCCACCAGCAGAGGATTTACTGTTGGCCCTTCCAGGGGATCCTCCTACAATGAGCAGTTCTTC
-	TRBV7-2	TRBJ1-2	many	CASSSTGIDGYTF	TGTGCCAGCAGCTCTACAGGGATCGATGGCTACACCTTC
-	TRBV29-1	TRBJ1-1	-	CSALTGNTEAFF	TGCAGCGCTTTAACAGGGAACACTGAAGCTTTCTTT